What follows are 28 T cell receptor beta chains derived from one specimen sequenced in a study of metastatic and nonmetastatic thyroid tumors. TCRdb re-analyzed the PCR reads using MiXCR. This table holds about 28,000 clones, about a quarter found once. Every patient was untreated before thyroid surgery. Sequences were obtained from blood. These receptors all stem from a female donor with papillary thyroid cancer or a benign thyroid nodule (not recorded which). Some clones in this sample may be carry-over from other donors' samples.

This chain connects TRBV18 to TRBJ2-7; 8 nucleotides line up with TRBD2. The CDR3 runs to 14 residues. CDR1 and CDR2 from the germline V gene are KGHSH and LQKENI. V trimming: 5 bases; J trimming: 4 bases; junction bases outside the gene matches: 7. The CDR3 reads CASSKTEREYEQYF. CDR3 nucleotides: TGTGCCAGCTCAAAAACGGAGCGGGAGTACGAGCAGTACTTC.

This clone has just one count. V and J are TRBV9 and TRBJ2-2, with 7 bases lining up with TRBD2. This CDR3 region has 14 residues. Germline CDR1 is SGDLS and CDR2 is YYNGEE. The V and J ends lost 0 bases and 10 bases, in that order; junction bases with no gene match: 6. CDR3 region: CASSVVAGDPELFF. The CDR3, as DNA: TGTGCCAGCAGCGTAGTGGCGGGGGACCCGGAGCTGTTTTTT.

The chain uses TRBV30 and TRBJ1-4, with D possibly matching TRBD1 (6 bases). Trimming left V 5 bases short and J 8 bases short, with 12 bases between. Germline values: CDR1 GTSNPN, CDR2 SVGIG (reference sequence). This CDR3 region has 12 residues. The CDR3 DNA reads TGTGCCTGGTCCGTGAGGGGGGAAAAACTGTTTTTT. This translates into CAWSVRGEKLFF.

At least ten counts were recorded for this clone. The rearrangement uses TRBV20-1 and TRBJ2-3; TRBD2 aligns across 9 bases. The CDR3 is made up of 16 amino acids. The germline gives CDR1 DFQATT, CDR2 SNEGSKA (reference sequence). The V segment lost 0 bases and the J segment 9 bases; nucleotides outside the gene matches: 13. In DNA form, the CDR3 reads TGCAGTGCTAGAGAGCCCACTCGCGGGAGGGCCGACACGCAGTATTTT. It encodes CSAREPTRGRADTQYF.

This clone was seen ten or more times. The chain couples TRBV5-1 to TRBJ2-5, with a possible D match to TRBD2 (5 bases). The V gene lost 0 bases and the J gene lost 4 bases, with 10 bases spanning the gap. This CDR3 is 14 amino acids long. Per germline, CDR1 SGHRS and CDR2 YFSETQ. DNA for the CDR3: TGCGCCAGCAGCTTGGGGCTAGCCCGAGAGACCCAGTACTTC. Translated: CASSLGLARETQYF.

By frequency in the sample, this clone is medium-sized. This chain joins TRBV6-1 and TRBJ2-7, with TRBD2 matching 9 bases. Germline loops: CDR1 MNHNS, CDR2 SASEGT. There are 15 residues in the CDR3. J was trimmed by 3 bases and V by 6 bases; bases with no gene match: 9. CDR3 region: CASSKTSGSNYEQYF. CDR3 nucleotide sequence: TGTGCCAGCAGCAAGACTAGCGGCTCGAACTACGAGCAGTACTTC.

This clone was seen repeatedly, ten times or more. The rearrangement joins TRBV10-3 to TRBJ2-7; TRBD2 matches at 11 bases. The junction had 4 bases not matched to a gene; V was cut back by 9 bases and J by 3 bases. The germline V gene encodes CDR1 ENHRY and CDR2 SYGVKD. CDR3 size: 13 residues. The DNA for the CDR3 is TGTGCCATAGGGACTAGCGGAGACTACGAGCAGTACTTC. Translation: CAIGTSGDYEQYF.

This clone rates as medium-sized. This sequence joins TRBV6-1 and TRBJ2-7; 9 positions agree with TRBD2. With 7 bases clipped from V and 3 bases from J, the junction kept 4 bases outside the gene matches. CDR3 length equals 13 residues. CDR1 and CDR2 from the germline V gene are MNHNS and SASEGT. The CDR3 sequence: CASNLAGNYEQYF. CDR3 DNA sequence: TGTGCCAGCAACCTAGCGGGGAACTACGAGCAGTACTTC.

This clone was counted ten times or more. This CDR3 reads CASSQTSGRVGEQFF. The CDR3 bases are TGTGCCAGCAGCCAGACTAGCGGGAGGGTCGGTGAGCAGTTCTTC. The gene calls are TRBV7-9 and TRBJ2-1, with 14 nucleotides matching TRBD2. V was pared by 5 bases and J by 9 bases, with 6 bases of the junction left unmatched. The germline V gene encodes CDR1 SEHNR and CDR2 FQNEAQ (reference sequence). The CDR3 is 15 residues long.

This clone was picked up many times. CDR3 sequence: CASSYSLGGTEAFF. DNA for the CDR3: TGTGCCAGCAGTTACTCACTCGGTGGGACTGAAGCTTTCTTT. This chain uses TRBV6-6 with TRBJ1-1, with D unresolved. Trimming shortened V by 0 bases and J by 5 bases, and 10 bases separated the two germline ends. CDR1 is MNHNY and CDR2 is SVGAGI in the germline V gene (reference sequence). This CDR3 has 14 residues.

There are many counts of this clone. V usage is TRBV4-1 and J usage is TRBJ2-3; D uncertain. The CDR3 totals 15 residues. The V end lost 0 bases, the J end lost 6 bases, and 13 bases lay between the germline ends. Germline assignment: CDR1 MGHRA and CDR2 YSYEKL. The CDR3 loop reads CASSQDRAPGDTQYF. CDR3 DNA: TGCGCCAGCAGCCAAGATAGGGCCCCAGGTGATACGCAGTATTTT.

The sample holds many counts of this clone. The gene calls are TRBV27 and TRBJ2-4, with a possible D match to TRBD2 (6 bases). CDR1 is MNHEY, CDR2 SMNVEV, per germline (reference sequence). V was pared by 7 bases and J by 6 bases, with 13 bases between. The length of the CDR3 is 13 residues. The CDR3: CASTPSGVNIQYF. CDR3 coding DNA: TGTGCCAGCACCCCCTCGGGGGTAAACATTCAGTACTTC.

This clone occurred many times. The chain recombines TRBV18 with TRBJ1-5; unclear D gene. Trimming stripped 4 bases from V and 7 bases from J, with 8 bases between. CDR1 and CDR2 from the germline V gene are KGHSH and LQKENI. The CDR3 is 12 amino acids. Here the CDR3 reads CASSQPPQPQHF. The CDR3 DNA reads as TGTGCCAGCTCACAACCCCCGCAGCCCCAGCATTTT.

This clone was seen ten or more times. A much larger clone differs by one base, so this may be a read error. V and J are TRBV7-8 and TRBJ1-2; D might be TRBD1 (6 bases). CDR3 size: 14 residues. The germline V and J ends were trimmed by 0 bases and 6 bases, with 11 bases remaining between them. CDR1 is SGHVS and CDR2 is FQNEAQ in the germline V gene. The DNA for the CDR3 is TGTGCCAGCAGCTTAGCAGGGGGGCCCGATGGCTACACCTTC. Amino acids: CASSLAGGPDGYTF.

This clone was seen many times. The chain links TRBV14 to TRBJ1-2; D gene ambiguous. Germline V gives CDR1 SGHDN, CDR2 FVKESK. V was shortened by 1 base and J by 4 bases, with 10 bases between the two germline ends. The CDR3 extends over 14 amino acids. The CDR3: CASSQGLISYGYTF. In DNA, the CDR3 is TGTGCCAGCAGCCAAGGGCTAATCAGCTATGGCTACACCTTC.

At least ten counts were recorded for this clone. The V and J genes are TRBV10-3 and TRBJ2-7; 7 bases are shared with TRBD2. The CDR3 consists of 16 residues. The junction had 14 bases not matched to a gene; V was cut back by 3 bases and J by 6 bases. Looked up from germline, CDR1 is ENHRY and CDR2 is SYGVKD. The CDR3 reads CAISDRNGGSFSEQYF. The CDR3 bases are TGTGCCATCAGTGACAGGAACGGCGGGAGCTTTTCCGAGCAGTACTTC.

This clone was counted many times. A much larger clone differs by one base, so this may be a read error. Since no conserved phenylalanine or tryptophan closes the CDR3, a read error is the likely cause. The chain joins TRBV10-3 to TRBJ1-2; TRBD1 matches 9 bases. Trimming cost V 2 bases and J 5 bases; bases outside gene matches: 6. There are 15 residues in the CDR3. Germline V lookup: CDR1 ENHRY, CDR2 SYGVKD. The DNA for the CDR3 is TGTGCCATCAGTGAGGGGACAGGGAAGGGGTATGGCTACACCCTC. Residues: CAISEGTGKGYGYTL.

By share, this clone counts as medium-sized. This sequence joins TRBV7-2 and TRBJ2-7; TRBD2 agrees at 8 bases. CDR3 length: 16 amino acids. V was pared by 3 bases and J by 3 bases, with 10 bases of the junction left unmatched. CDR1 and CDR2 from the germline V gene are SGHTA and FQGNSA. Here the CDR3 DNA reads TGTGCCAGCAGCTTTCTCAAGGCGGGAGGATACTACGAGCAGTACTTC. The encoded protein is CASSFLKAGGYYEQYF.

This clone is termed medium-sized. The CDR3 DNA sequence: TGTGCCAGCAGCCGCGCTAGCGGCACAGATACGCAGTATTTT. Translating gives CASSRASGTDTQYF. The V call is TRBV5-5, the J call TRBJ2-3; tentatively, D is TRBD2 (6 bases). Germline V gene data show CDR1 as SGHKS and CDR2 as YYEKEE (reference sequence). Trimming stripped 4 bases from V and 1 base from J, with 10 bases between. The CDR3 contains 14 residues.

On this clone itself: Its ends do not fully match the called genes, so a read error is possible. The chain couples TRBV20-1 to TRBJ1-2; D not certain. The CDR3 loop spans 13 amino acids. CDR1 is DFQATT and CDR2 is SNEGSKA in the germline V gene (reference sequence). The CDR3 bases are TGCAGTGATGACCCGGGGAGGAGCTATGGCTCCACCTTC. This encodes CSDDPGRSYGSTF.

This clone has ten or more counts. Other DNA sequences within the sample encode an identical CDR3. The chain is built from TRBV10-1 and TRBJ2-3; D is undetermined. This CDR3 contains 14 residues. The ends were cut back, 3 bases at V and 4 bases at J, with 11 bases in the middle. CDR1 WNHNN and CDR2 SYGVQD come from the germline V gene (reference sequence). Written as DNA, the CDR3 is TGCGCCAGCAGTGATTCCCCTAGGGCAGATACGCAGTATTTT. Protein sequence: CASSDSPRADTQYF.

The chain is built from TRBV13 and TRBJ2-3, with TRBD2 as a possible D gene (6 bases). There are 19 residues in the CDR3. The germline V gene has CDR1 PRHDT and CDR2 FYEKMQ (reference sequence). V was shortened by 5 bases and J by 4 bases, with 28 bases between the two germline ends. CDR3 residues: CASSREISTSLMGADTQYF. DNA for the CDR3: TGTGCCAGCAGCCGTGAGATCAGTACTAGCTTGATGGGGGCAGATACGCAGTATTTT.

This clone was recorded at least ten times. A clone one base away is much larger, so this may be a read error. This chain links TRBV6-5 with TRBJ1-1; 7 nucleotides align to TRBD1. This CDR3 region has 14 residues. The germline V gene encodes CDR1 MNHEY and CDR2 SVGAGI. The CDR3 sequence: CAISYSTGTTEAFF. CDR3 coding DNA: TGTGCCATCAGTTACTCGACAGGGACCACTGAAGCTTTCTTT.

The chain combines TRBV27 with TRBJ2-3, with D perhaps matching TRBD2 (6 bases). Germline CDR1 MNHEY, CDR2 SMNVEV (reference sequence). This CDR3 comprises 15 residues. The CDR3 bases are TGTGGAAGCAGACCCGGGACTTCGAACACAGATACGCAGTATTTT. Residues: CGSRPGTSNTDTQYF.

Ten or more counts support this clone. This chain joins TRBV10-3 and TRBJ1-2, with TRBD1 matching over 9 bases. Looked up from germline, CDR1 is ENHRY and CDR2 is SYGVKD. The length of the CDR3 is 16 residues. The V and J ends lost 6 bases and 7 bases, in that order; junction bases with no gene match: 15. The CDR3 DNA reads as TGTGCCATCAGATCTATGTCGGGGACAGGGAGCGGTGGCTACACCTTC. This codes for CAIRSMSGTGSGGYTF.

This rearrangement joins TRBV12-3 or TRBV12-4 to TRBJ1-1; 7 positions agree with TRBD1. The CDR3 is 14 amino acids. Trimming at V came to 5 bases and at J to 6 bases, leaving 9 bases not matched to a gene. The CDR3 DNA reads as TGTGCCAGCAGTGCGTCAGGGGGGCAGCCTGAAGCTTTCTTT. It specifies CASSASGGQPEAFF.

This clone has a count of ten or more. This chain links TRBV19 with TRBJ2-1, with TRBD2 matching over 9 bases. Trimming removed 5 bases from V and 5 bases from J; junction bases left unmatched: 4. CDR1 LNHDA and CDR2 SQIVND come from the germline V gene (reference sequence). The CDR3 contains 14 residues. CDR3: CASSLLAGNNEQFF. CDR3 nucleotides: TGTGCCAGTAGTCTACTAGCGGGCAACAATGAGCAGTTCTTC. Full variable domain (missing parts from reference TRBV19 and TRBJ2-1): DGGITQSPKYLFRKEGQNVTLSCEQNLNHDAMYWYRQDPGQGLRLIYYSQIVNDFQKGDIAEGYSVSREKKESFPLTVTSAQKNPTAFYLCASSLLAGNNEQFFGPGTRLTVL.

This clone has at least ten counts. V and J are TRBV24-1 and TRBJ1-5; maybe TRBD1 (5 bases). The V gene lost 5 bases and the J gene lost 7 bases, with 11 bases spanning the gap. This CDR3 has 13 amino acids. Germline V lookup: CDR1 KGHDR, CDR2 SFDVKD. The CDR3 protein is CATSAPAGQPQHF. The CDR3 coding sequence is TGTGCCACCAGTGCCCCAGCAGGGCAGCCCCAGCATTTT.